This T cell receptor (beta chain) is drawn from a study of identical twins. The study, taken as a whole, reports: Not following the same donors, the study drew its conclusions from cross-sectional statistical analysis.

As to this clonotype: Its antigen is undetermined.

MiXCR was run by TCRdb on the 5' RACE reads, yielding one entry per CDR3 protein. The table has around 960,000 distinct CDR3 sequences, more than 9% seen once. With 7 bases clipped from V and 5 bases from J, the junction kept 17 bases outside the gene matches. CDR3 length: 16 residues. CDR1 is SEHNR and CDR2 is FQNEAQ in the germline V gene (reference sequence). These sequences were also reported in another study, on yellow fever vaccine responses in identical twins.

The TCR sequence derives from a woman under 30 in good health. Sequencing was carried out using PBMCs. The chain combines TRBV7-9 with TRBJ2-7; TRBD2 aligns across 7 bases. The chain's CDR3 is CASTLKGLAAGDEQYF. The CDR3 DNA reads TGTGCCAGCACCCTAAAGGGGCTAGCGGCTGGGGACGAGCAGTACTTC.